This T cell receptor (beta chain) was captured by sequencing in a study of vaccination and CD4 T cells after COVID-19. Overall study: Median time from second vaccine dose to sampling was roughly 65 days (14 to 241). In culture, cells were exposed to overlapping spike peptides from SARS-CoV-2, HCoV-NL63, HCoV-OC43 and HCoV-229E.

Cultured CD4+ T cell DNA underwent sequencing with the Oncomine TCR Beta short-read assay. In this case, cultured CD4+ T cells provided the extracted genomic DNA. TCRdb called the PCR reads again in MiXCR, with one record for every CDR3 protein. The sample gives nearly 7,000 distinct CDR3 sequences, roughly a third of which show up once; over 30% is in the top ten. Only a few counts were recorded for this clonotype. Its antigen is undetermined. This sample's treatment: 10-day PBMC culture with coronavirus spike peptide pools or control peptides (ViraFEST assay). It was before the COVID-19 pandemic (2011-2018) that the unexposed donor's CD4+ T cells were collected. The CDR3 contains 14 residues. The germline V gene encodes CDR1 MDHEN and CDR2 SYDVKM. J lost 2 bases, V lost 6 bases, and 6 bases had no gene match.

The sample taken for sequencing was CD4+ T cells from blood, cultured in vitro. This clonotype was sampled from a human donor in good health. The rearrangement joins TRBV28 to TRBJ1-2, with 7 bases that match TRBD1. The CDR3 loop reads CASRKQGRNYGYTF. The CDR3 DNA reads TGTGCCAGCAGAAAACAGGGGAGAAACTATGGCTACACCTTC.